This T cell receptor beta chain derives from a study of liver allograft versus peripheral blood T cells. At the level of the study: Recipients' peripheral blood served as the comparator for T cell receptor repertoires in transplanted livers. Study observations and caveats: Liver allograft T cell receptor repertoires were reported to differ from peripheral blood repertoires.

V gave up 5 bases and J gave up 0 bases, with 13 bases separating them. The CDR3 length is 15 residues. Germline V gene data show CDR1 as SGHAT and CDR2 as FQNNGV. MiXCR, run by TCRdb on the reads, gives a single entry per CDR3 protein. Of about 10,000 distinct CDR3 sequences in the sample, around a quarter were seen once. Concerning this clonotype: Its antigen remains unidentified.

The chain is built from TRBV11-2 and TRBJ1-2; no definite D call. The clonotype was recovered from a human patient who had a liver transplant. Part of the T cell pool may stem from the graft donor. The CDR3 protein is CASSPMGYSNYGYTF. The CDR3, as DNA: TGTGCCAGCAGCCCGATGGGGTACTCTAACTATGGCTACACCTTC.